This T cell receptor (beta chain) is from a study of control samples from healthy donors and cancer patients. Sequenced by immunoSEQ multiplex PCR; TCRdb stores in-frame clones only, minus some. In the table there are 90,000 to 150,000 clones, approximately 90% of which are singletons. The CDR3 is 16 residues long. Trimming took 3 bases from V and 7 from J, leaving 18 bases between them. CDR1 and CDR2 from the germline V gene are SEHNR and FQNEAQ (reference sequence). The chain has TRBV7-9 and TRBJ1-4, with a possible D match to TRBD1 (6 bases). This receptor was taken from a man between 35 and 55 years old in good health. The sample was blood. The CDR3: CASSFPLGGASEKLFF. The CDR3 DNA reads TGTGCCAGCAGCTTCCCATTGGGGGGCGCTTCTGAAAAACTGTTTTTT. The whole variable domain, filled in from reference TRBV7-9 and TRBJ1-4, reads DTGVSQNPRHKITKRGQNVTFRCDPISEHNRLYWYRQTLGQGPEFLTYFQNEAQLEKSRLLSDRFSAERPKGSFSTLEIQRTEQGDSAMYLCASSFPLGGASEKLFFGSGTQLSVL.